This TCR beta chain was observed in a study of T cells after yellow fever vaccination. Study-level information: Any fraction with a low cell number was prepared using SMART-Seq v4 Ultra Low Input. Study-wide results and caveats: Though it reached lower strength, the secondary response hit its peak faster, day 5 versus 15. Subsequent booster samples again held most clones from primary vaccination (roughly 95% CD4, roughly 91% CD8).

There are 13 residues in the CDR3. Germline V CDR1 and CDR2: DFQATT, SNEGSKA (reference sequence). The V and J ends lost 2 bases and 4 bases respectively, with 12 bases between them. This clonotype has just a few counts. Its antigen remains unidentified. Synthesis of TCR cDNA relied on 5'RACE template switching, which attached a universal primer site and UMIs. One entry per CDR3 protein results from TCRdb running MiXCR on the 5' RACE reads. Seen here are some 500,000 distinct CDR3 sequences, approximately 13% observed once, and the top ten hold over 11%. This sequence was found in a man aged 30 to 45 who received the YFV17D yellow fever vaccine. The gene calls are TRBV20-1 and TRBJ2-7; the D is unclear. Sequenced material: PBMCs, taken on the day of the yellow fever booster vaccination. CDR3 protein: CSARPPDGYEQYF. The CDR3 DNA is TGCAGTGCTAGACCCCCGGACGGATACGAGCAGTACTTC.